Sequencing of this T cell receptor (beta chain) was carried out in a study of CD8 T cells in Susac syndrome. The CDR3 contains 12 residues. Trimming stripped 4 bases from V and 2 bases from J, with 9 bases between. Germline CDR1 SQVTM, CDR2 ANQGSEA. The CD8+ and CD4+ T cells were negatively isolated, with the TEMRA cells enriched by FACS. An amount of RNA that ranged from roughly 0.5 to 1 ug was reverse transcribed with random hexamers. TCRdb processed the immunoSEQ multiplex PCR reads anew with MiXCR; each CDR3 protein has one entry. The sample lists some 170,000 distinct CDR3 sequences; over 85% were seen once.

This TCR came from a human donor in good health. Sequencing was done on a sample of CD4+ T cells from PBMCs. J is TRBJ2-7 and V is TRBV29-1; no reliable D call. The CDR3 DNA reads TGCAGCGTTGTTAGGGCCCCCTACGAGCAGTACTTC. Its translation is CSVVRAPYEQYF.